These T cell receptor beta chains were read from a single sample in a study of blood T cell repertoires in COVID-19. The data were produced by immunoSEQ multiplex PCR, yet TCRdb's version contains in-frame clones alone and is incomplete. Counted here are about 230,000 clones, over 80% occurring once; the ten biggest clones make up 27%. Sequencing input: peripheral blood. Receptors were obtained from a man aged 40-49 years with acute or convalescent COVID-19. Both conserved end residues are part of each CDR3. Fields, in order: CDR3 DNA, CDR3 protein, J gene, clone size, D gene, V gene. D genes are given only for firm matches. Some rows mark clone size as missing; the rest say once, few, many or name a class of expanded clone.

TGTGCCAGCAGTCTTAGCGGGACGGTGTCCTACGAGCAGTACTTC | CASSLSGTVSYEQYF | TRBJ2-7 | - | TRBD2 | TRBV27
TGTGCCAGCAGTAACCGACAGGGATCGGGCAATGAGCAGTTCTTC | CASSNRQGSGNEQFF | TRBJ2-1 | - | TRBD1 | TRBV9
TGCAGCGTTCTGGGGACTAGCGGGAGGACCCCGAACGCCGGGGAGCTGTTTTTT | CSVLGTSGRTPNAGELFF | TRBJ2-2 | - | TRBD2 | TRBV29-1
TGTGCCAGCAGTTTACGGCAGGGTAACGAGCAGTACTTC | CASSLRQGNEQYF | TRBJ2-7 | - | - | TRBV12-3/TRBV12-4
TGTGCCAGTAGTTTCCGGGACTCACCTGGACCGTTCTTC | CASSFRDSPGPFF | TRBJ2-1 | - | - | TRBV19
TGTGCCAGCAGTCTACTTCCGGGACAGGGGACGGAAAAACTGTTTTTT | CASSLLPGQGTEKLFF | TRBJ1-4 | - | TRBD1 | TRBV28
TGTGCCAGCAGCCAAGAACTCCCAGGGGGCTACGAGCAGTACTTC | CASSQELPGGYEQYF | TRBJ2-7 | - | TRBD1 | TRBV3-1/TRBV3-2
TGTGCCAGCAGCCAAGCCAGGGCTACCTATGGCTACACCTTC | CASSQARATYGYTF | TRBJ1-2 | - | - | TRBV3-1/TRBV3-2
TGTGCCAGCAGCATATCAGGGTTGGGGACTGAAGCTTTCTTT | CASSISGLGTEAFF | TRBJ1-1 | few | - | TRBV9
TGCGCCAGCAGCTTGCCCCCTGGGGGGTTAGAGACCCAGTACTTC | CASSLPPGGLETQYF | TRBJ2-5 | - | - | TRBV5-1
TGCAGCGTTGAGGGGAGGGGGTCAGGCGGCTACACCTTC | CSVEGRGSGGYTF | TRBJ1-2 | - | - | TRBV29-1
TGTGCCAGCAGCCAAGATACCGGGACAGTTGTTATGGATGGCTACACCTTC | CASSQDTGTVVMDGYTF | TRBJ1-2 | - | TRBD1 | TRBV3-1/TRBV3-2
TGTGCCAGCAGTTGGGACAGGGGACCCGAGCAGTACTTC | CASSWDRGPEQYF | TRBJ2-7 | - | TRBD1 | TRBV5-4
TGCGCCAGCAGCTGGGACATTTCTGGGGCCAACGTCCTGACTTTC | CASSWDISGANVLTF | TRBJ2-6 | - | - | TRBV5-1
TGTGCCAGCAGCTTACAGAGCACAGGGCCGGTTGGTTATGGCTACACCTTC | CASSLQSTGPVGYGYTF | TRBJ1-2 | - | - | TRBV7-9
TGCGCCAGCAGCCATACTCCATCGGGCGGGACAGACTTGCCTGAAGCTTTCTTT | CASSHTPSGGTDLPEAFF | TRBJ1-1 | - | TRBD1 | TRBV4-1
TGTGCCAGCAGTGATTTAGGGACTGCGAACACTGAAGCTTTCTTT | CASSDLGTANTEAFF | TRBJ1-1 | - | - | TRBV6-1
TGTGCCAGCAGTGTGGAGTCAGCTAACTATGGCTACACCTTC | CASSVESANYGYTF | TRBJ1-2 | - | - | TRBV6-4
TGTGCCTGGACGGCGGGAGCCTTCTCCTACAATGAGCAGTTCTTC | CAWTAGAFSYNEQFF | TRBJ2-1 | - | TRBD2 | TRBV30
TGTGCCAGCAGCCAAGTCCTGGACAGTGGGGCTTTCTTT | CASSQVLDSGAFF | TRBJ1-1 | - | - | TRBV14
TGCAGTGCTAGTTCGGGGGTTGGGGGCTACACCTTC | CSASSGVGGYTF | TRBJ1-2 | once | - | TRBV20-1
TGTGCCAGCAGTCTTAATAGCGGGGGGAGGAATGAGCAGTTCTTC | CASSLNSGGRNEQFF | TRBJ2-1 | many | TRBD2 | TRBV27
TGTGCCAGCAGTGTTCAGGCAACTAATGAAAAACTGTTTTTT | CASSVQATNEKLFF | TRBJ1-4 | - | - | TRBV2
TGTGCCAGCAGCTTCCCTTCAAGGGGGGGAAGAAACACTGAAGCTTTCTTT | CASSFPSRGGRNTEAFF | TRBJ1-1 | - | - | TRBV11-2
TGTGCCAGCAGCCGGACAGACCTAGGCTACGAGCAGTACTTC | CASSRTDLGYEQYF | TRBJ2-7 | - | - | TRBV7-8
TGTGCCAGTAAGGAGACAGGGGGGAATCGATGGACTAGCGGGAAAAATGAGCAGTTCTTC | CASKETGGNRWTSGKNEQFF | TRBJ2-1 | once | TRBD2 | TRBV19
TGTGCCAGCAGCCCGGGTTCGCAAGACGGTCGACACGAGCAGTACTTC | CASSPGSQDGRHEQYF | TRBJ2-7 | - | - | TRBV5-4